Listed below are T cell receptor beta chains from one sample, sequenced in a study of blood T cells in healthy people across ages. TCRdb ran MiXCR on the 5' RACE reads and lists one entry per CDR3 protein. The sample lists hundreds of thousands of distinct CDR3 sequences; about 48% were seen once. Sequencing was carried out using blood. These receptors all come from a man younger than 40 in good health. Each CDR3 is given with its conserved first and last residue. The D gene is left open where the match is weak. A clone size is listed for some rows: how often the clone was seen (once, few, many), or a class if it is expanded.

size: -; V: TRBV2; D: -; length: 13; J: TRBJ2-1; DNA: TGTGCCAGCAGTGCGCGGGGGCTCAATGAGCAGTTCTTC; CDR3: CASSARGLNEQFF
size: once; V: TRBV11-3; D: -; length: 13; J: TRBJ1-2; DNA: TGTGCCAGCAGCTTCGGACGGGACTATGGCTACACCTTC; CDR3: CASSFGRDYGYTF
size: -; V: TRBV12-3/TRBV12-4; D: -; length: 14; J: TRBJ2-1; DNA: TGTGCCAGCAGTATCGGGGGCGATTACAATGAGCAGTTCTTC; CDR3: CASSIGGDYNEQFF
size: few; V: TRBV10-3; D: -; length: 15; J: TRBJ2-2; DNA: TGTGCCATCAGTGGGACAGAGTGGGCCACCGGGGAGCTGTTTTTT; CDR3: CAISGTEWATGELFF
size: few; V: TRBV28; D: TRBD1; length: 15; J: TRBJ2-4; DNA: TGTGCCAGCAGTTCGCCCGGACAGGGGGAGTACATTCAGTACTTC; CDR3: CASSSPGQGEYIQYF
size: once; V: TRBV6-5; D: TRBD1; length: 16; J: TRBJ2-7; DNA: TGTGCCAGCAGTTACGCTCCCAGACAGGGGGTCTACGAGCAGTACTTC; CDR3: CASSYAPRQGVYEQYF
size: -; V: TRBV12-3/TRBV12-4; D: -; length: 15; J: TRBJ1-6; DNA: TGTGCCAGCAGGGAGAGCGGGTCCTATAATTCACCCCTCCACTTT; CDR3: CASRESGSYNSPLHF
size: -; V: TRBV27; D: -; length: 13; J: TRBJ2-7; DNA: TGTGCCAGCAGTTTAGAGAGTAGCTCCGAGCAGTACTTC; CDR3: CASSLESSSEQYF
size: -; V: TRBV29-1; D: TRBD2; length: 14; J: TRBJ2-3; DNA: TGCAGCGTCGCGGGAGTTCTGAGCACAGATACGCAGTATTTT; CDR3: CSVAGVLSTDTQYF
size: few; V: TRBV6-2/TRBV6-3; D: -; length: 18; J: TRBJ2-7; DNA: TGTGCCAGCAGGCAGACCCGGGACTCCCTTTTCCACTCCTACGAGCAGTACTTC; CDR3: CASRQTRDSLFHSYEQYF
size: once; V: TRBV7-9; D: TRBD1; length: 18; J: TRBJ2-6; DNA: TGTGCCAGCAGCCCTACCACAGGGGCCACCACCGGGGCCAACGTCCTGACTTTC; CDR3: CASSPTTGATTGANVLTF
size: -; V: TRBV7-9; D: -; length: 15; J: TRBJ1-6; DNA: TGTGCCAGCAGCTTATATGTATCGGAAGATTCACCCCTCCACTTT; CDR3: CASSLYVSEDSPLHF
size: many; V: TRBV5-1; D: TRBD1; length: 16; J: TRBJ2-2; DNA: TGCGCCAGCAGTCATCCGGGACAGGGCGAAACCGGGGAGCTGTTTTTT; CDR3: CASSHPGQGETGELFF
size: many; V: TRBV12-3/TRBV12-4; D: -; length: 14; J: TRBJ1-4; DNA: TGTGCCAGCAGTTCTCCGACTCTTAATGAAAAACTGTTTTTT; CDR3: CASSSPTLNEKLFF
size: many; V: TRBV11-1; D: -; length: 12; J: TRBJ2-1; DNA: TGTGCCAGCAGCTTTACAGGGAATGAGCAGTTCTTC; CDR3: CASSFTGNEQFF
size: -; V: TRBV5-1; D: -; length: 13; J: TRBJ2-3; DNA: TGCGCCAGCTATATAGCGGGCACAGATACGCAGTATTTT; CDR3: CASYIAGTDTQYF
size: once; V: TRBV20-1; D: TRBD1; length: 13; J: TRBJ2-5; DNA: TGCAGTGCTAGCCCGACAGGGTTGGATGAGCAGTACTTC; CDR3: CSASPTGLDEQYF
size: once; V: TRBV7-9; D: -; length: 16; J: TRBJ2-7; DNA: TGTGCCAGCAGGGGCCGATTCGACAGCGACTCCTACGAGCAGTACTTC; CDR3: CASRGRFDSDSYEQYF
size: -; V: TRBV2; D: -; length: 16; J: TRBJ2-2; DNA: TGTGCCAGCAGGACCTCTCCAGGGTTAAGCGGCGGGGAGCTGTTTTTT; CDR3: CASRTSPGLSGGELFF
size: -; V: TRBV7-2; D: TRBD2; length: 14; J: TRBJ2-7; DNA: TGTGCCAGCAACTTTAGCGGGGGCCACTACGAGCAGTACTTC; CDR3: CASNFSGGHYEQYF
size: few; V: TRBV11-2; D: -; length: 15; J: TRBJ2-7; DNA: TGTGCCAGCAGCTTACGGCGCGGGCGCAACGACGAGCAGTACTTC; CDR3: CASSLRRGRNDEQYF
size: -; V: TRBV9; D: TRBD2; length: 17; J: TRBJ2-3; DNA: TGTGCCAGCAGCGCCATTAGCGGGGGGGCCAGCGCAGATACGCAGTATTTT; CDR3: CASSAISGGASADTQYF
size: -; V: TRBV14; D: TRBD1; length: 16; J: TRBJ2-1; DNA: TGTGCCAGCAGCCAAGGAACAGGGGTCTCTAACAATGAGCAGTTCTTC; CDR3: CASSQGTGVSNNEQFF
size: -; V: TRBV29-1; D: -; length: 14; J: TRBJ2-2; DNA: TGCAGCGTTGTCGACAGTGGGAACACCGGGGAGCTGTTTTTT; CDR3: CSVVDSGNTGELFF
size: -; V: TRBV2; D: -; length: 13; J: TRBJ2-3; DNA: TGTGCCATCCGTTTCTCGCCCCGCGATACGCAGTATTTT; CDR3: CAIRFSPRDTQYF
size: few; V: TRBV12-3/TRBV12-4; D: TRBD1; length: 17; J: TRBJ1-2; DNA: TGTGCCAGCAGTTCCTATGGGCCGACAGGGGCGAACTATGGCTACACCTTC; CDR3: CASSSYGPTGANYGYTF
size: many; V: TRBV27; D: -; length: 14; J: TRBJ2-7; DNA: TGTGCCAGCAGTTTAGTTGATGCAGCCTACGAGCAGTACTTC; CDR3: CASSLVDAAYEQYF
size: few; V: TRBV18; D: TRBD1; length: 15; J: TRBJ1-1; DNA: TGTGCCAGCTCACCGACGGACAGGGGGAACACTGAAGCTTTCTTT; CDR3: CASSPTDRGNTEAFF
size: -; V: TRBV7-3; D: TRBD2; length: 15; J: TRBJ2-1; DNA: TGTGCCAGCAGCTTGAATCTAGCGGCCTACAATGAGCAGTTCTTC; CDR3: CASSLNLAAYNEQFF
size: -; V: TRBV9; D: TRBD1; length: 14; J: TRBJ2-1; DNA: TGTGCCAGCAGCCGGACAGGGGCCACCTACGAGCAGTTCTTC; CDR3: CASSRTGATYEQFF
size: -; V: TRBV2; D: -; length: 15; J: TRBJ2-3; DNA: TGTGCCAGCAGTGAATGGCTCGGGGGCACAGATACGCAGTATTTT; CDR3: CASSEWLGGTDTQYF
size: few; V: TRBV6-2/TRBV6-3; D: TRBD1; length: 15; J: TRBJ2-5; DNA: TGTGCCAGCACCGGGGACAGGGAGGATCGAGAGACCCAGTACTTC; CDR3: CASTGDREDRETQYF
size: few; V: TRBV28; D: -; length: 12; J: TRBJ2-7; DNA: TGTGCCAGCAGGAAACAGGCCTACGAGCAGTACTTC; CDR3: CASRKQAYEQYF
size: few; V: TRBV30; D: TRBD2; length: 14; J: TRBJ2-1; DNA: TGTGCCTGCACTGCGGGGGGGTCCTACAATGAGCAGTTCTTC; CDR3: CACTAGGSYNEQFF
size: few; V: TRBV6-1; D: -; length: 16; J: TRBJ1-2; DNA: TGTGCCAGCAGTGAATTTGTCGGTGCCAGTAACTATGGCTACACCTTC; CDR3: CASSEFVGASNYGYTF
size: -; V: TRBV5-1; D: -; length: 15; J: TRBJ2-3; DNA: TGCGCCAGCAGCCAACAGGGAATTGAGACAGATACGCAGTATTTT; CDR3: CASSQQGIETDTQYF
size: once; V: TRBV7-9; D: TRBD2; length: 14; J: TRBJ2-5; DNA: TGTGCCACCAGGTTGCAGCGGGGGTCGGAGACCCAGTACTTC; CDR3: CATRLQRGSETQYF
size: few; V: TRBV4-1; D: TRBD1; length: 16; J: TRBJ1-4; DNA: TGCACCAGCAGCCTCCAGGACAGGGCACCTAATGAAAAACTGTTTTTT; CDR3: CTSSLQDRAPNEKLFF
size: -; V: TRBV6-2/TRBV6-3; D: TRBD2; length: 14; J: TRBJ2-7; DNA: TGTGCCAGCAGCCCTGCGGGGGGTAACTACGAGCAGTACTTC; CDR3: CASSPAGGNYEQYF
size: -; V: TRBV20-1; D: TRBD2; length: 14; J: TRBJ2-1; DNA: TGCAGTACAAGCACCGGGGGGGACTACAATGAGCAGTTCTTC; CDR3: CSTSTGGDYNEQFF
size: -; V: TRBV15; D: -; length: 14; J: TRBJ1-1; DNA: TGTGCCACCAGCAGACAAACACTGAACACTGAAGCTTTCTTT; CDR3: CATSRQTLNTEAFF
size: -; V: TRBV7-9; D: -; length: 16; J: TRBJ2-3; DNA: TGTGCCAGCAGCATCACGGGTTTCGAAAGCACAGATACGCAGTATTTT; CDR3: CASSITGFESTDTQYF
size: many; V: TRBV7-2; D: -; length: 15; J: TRBJ2-7; DNA: TGTGCCAGCAGTCCACCGGGGGGCCGATCCTACGAGCAGTACTTC; CDR3: CASSPPGGRSYEQYF
size: -; V: TRBV4-1; D: -; length: 16; J: TRBJ1-1; DNA: TGCGCCAGCAGCCACCCCGGGGACGACAGACCCTTGGGAGCTTTCTTT; CDR3: CASSHPGDDRPLGAFF
size: -; V: TRBV28; D: -; length: 12; J: TRBJ1-5; DNA: TGTGCCAGCAGTACGGGGTCGGGGTTTTGGCATTTT; CDR3: CASSTGSGFWHF
size: many; V: TRBV9; D: -; length: 13; J: TRBJ1-2; DNA: TGTGCCAGCAGGACAGGTAGTGGCTATGGCTACACCTTC; CDR3: CASRTGSGYGYTF
size: -; V: TRBV7-3; D: TRBD1; length: 15; J: TRBJ1-2; DNA: TGTGCCAGCAGCCGAGAACAGGGGGACCACTATGGCTACACCTTC; CDR3: CASSREQGDHYGYTF
size: -; V: TRBV27; D: -; length: 14; J: TRBJ2-7; DNA: TGTGCCAGCAGACCCCAGCAGGGGATCTACGAGCAGTACTTC; CDR3: CASRPQQGIYEQYF